This TCR beta chain comes out of a study of cytomegalovirus exposure and HLA in healthy donors (dated by TCRdb to about 2017). Background for the entire study: According to an earlier analysis of 587 of the donors, 150 million to 200 million T cells yielded roughly 110 million unique TCR beta sequences and 276 Gb of sequence data. All discovery cohort repertoires had been generated using a single sequencing platform. A later analysis re-analyzed previously published TCR beta repertoires from 666 donors and added high-resolution HLA genotyping to study TCR occurrence patterns. Of the roughly 400 genotyped donors, approximately 83% fell in the genetic ancestry cluster associated with self-reported Caucasian donors. An early release covering some 640 HLA-typed donors comprised approximately 300 gigabases of sequencing data and about 90 million unique TCR sequences. Because of strong linkage in the cohort, five DR-DQ haplotypes were treated as single units for association and clustering. The study aimed to test whether signatures of past pathogen exposure could be identified by cataloging public T cell receptors. The number of donors typed differed by locus, with roughly 629-640 for A, B, C, DRB1 and DQB1, around 520 for DQA1, 600 to 610 for DPA1, and roughly 450 for DPB1. In the later analysis, no new phenotypic data were used to find candidate immune exposures; instead, reliance was placed on TCR beta sequences and their occurrence across donors. In addition to the first cohort of 666 subjects, a separate validation cohort of approximately 130 different subjects was used. Across approximately 400 genotyped donors of the cohort, an average of about 240,000 unique TCR beta nucleotide sequences per donor were sequenced, and approximately 17% of those sequences were non-productive. HLA typing covered class I and class II loci at four-digit resolution. Donor age, sex, ethnicity and CMV serostatus were compiled together with the repertoire data. The study profiled the T cell repertoires of hundreds of subjects by immunosequencing and related them to cytomegalovirus serostatus. A later genetic analysis used genome-wide SNP genotypes for about three fifths of the 666 donors, treating that subset as a discovery cohort. To decide whether each TCR beta V gene segment behaved as functional or pseudogenic, an earlier analysis of some 540 of the donors relied on high-throughput TCR beta sequencing. To predict cytomegalovirus infection status, the study combined high-throughput TCR immunosequencing, statistical association of individual TCRs with disease status, and machine learning.

The receptor library was made with the immunoSEQ multiplex PCR assay. For the multiplex PCR, a mixture combining 60 forward primers for TCR Vbeta segments and 13 reverse primers for TCR Jbeta segments was used. A multiplex PCR assay on genomic DNA amplified the CDR3 region of rearranged TCR beta genes. The amplified TCR beta libraries were sequenced on the Illumina HiSeq System as 87-base-pair reads. Per the original workflow: Across the 670 or so repertoires, a later analysis counted around 80 million unique TCR beta chains, around 11 million of which were shared by at least two donors. To remove PCR and sequencing errors, raw reads were error-corrected and collapsed into unique sequences using a nearest-neighbor algorithm that merged closely related sequences. Alignment of CDR3 sequences to IMGT reference sequences was used to assign V, D and J gene segments. For a sequence to be retained, at least a six-nucleotide match to both a V gene segment and a J gene segment was required. A rearrangement was called productive if the CDR3 had no stop codons and remained in frame with V and J, and every other rearrangement was called non-productive. CDR3 was defined by IMGT convention, running from the second conserved V-encoded cysteine to the conserved J-encoded phenylalanine. The earlier analysis of about 500 of the donors excluded sequences that lacked an unambiguous match to a single V gene segment. An earlier analysis of 587 of the donors classified V segments as functional when productive rearrangements were above 56.7% and as segregating when the standard deviation between donors was above 5%. A statistical classification framework was developed to diagnose cytomegalovirus status using the catalog of TCR beta chain sequences. In a later analysis, V and J genes were assigned by comparing TCR nucleotide sequences against IMGT/GENE-DB human TR gene sequences. A later analysis assigned CDR3 sequences and most-parsimonious VDJ recombination scenarios with the TCRdist pipeline. A later analysis defined each TCR beta chain by its CDR3 amino acid sequence plus V-gene family, and excluded reads lacking a unique V-gene family. As a way to deal with suspected cross-contamination and a sequencing artifact, a later analysis dropped 450 to 600 nucleotide sequences that were highly shared and had low generation probability. In a later analysis, a clonal expansion index for each public chain was calculated from normalized within-repertoire ranks of inferred template counts. In a later analysis, generation probabilities were computed using a VDJ recombination model fitted to out-of-frame rearrangements, and the results were checked against IGoR. In a later analysis, hypergeometric tests were used to score TCR-TCR, TCR-HLA and TCR-CMV co-occurrence, with a repertoire-size bias correction applied to TCR pairs. To estimate false discovery rates, a later analysis permuted the HLA or CMV assignments 20 times. A later analysis grouped co-occurring TCRs with DBSCAN, adding TCRdist sequence similarity when clustering within HLA-allele-positive subsets. Repertoires with fewer than 30,000 or more than 120,000 public chains were left out of co-occurrence clustering, as were five repertoires with anomalous nucleotide sharing. The clones in this table, taken by TCRdb from immuneACCESS, are in-frame only. Not every clone is retained; where verified, under half of the shortfall comes from an unresolved V gene, and the cause of the rest is unknown. V and J calls and clone size follow that table, whereas D and trimming were derived from the DNA. The sample table shows roughly 90,000 clones, and 65% to 75% are seen once. The ten largest clonotypes hold 20% to 25% of the sample.

The cohort was made up of several hundred healthy bone marrow donors. At the time of sampling, every cohort member was nominally healthy, though immune exposures that went unrecorded were likely present. The donor was CMV seropositive and was included in the group of around 300 seropositive cohort members. A peripheral blood sample was collected from each donor, and TCR beta sequencing was performed on peripheral blood mononuclear cells. Genomic DNA was extracted from the blood cell samples with the Qiagen DNeasy Blood Extraction Kit. Findings and caveats that apply to the study as a whole: When HLA alleles, especially DR and DQ, strongly co-occurred, attributing TCR associations to individual alleles was difficult. In both the original and validation cohorts, the classifier was reported to diagnose cytomegalovirus status with high specificity and sensitivity. Roughly uniform sequencing depth across donors was assumed in presence/absence analyses, although this assumption may not hold. HLA typing was unavailable for some donors at each locus, so association tests used only the typed subset. According to a later analysis, TCR association rates differed among HLA loci, with DRB1 alleles showing the most associated TCRs and HLA-C alleles showing the fewest. In a later analysis, HLA-associated TCR beta chains showed more clonal expansion and lower generation probabilities than non-associated chains that were equally common. Most TCR sequences were observed very rarely across donors, whereas some public TCRs were present in many individuals. At a false discovery rate of 0.05, a later analysis linked 16,951 TCR beta sequences to specific HLA alleles. The study gave a list of over 150 TCR beta chains associated with cytomegalovirus. Some IMGT-functional V segments, including TRBV6-2 and TRBV6-3, could not be distinguished by the 87-base-pair reads and were therefore excluded. According to a later analysis, parvovirus B19, influenza, CMV and Epstein-Barr virus appeared linked to several top co-occurrence clusters. Compared with the approximately 600-donor mean, donors in an Asian-associated ancestry cluster had fewer N-insertions in productive TCRs, according to a later genetic analysis. Broadly in line with IMGT annotations, most TCR beta V segments showed up in productive rearrangements about 90% or about 30% of the time in an earlier analysis of 450 to 600 of the donors. A later analysis found that most CMV-associated TCR beta chains appeared HLA-restricted, with HLA associations seemingly driven largely by CMV exposure. Because counts were too low, roughly 18 rarely observed V segments, including chromosome 9 orphons, were left out of the earlier analysis of a few hundred of the donors. An association between a missense DCLRE1C variant and V-gene and J-gene trimming of TCR beta chains was found in a later genetic analysis and replicated in an independent cohort. CMV serostatus was the only immune exposure information available for the cohort. A further reported finding was that TCR beta sequences accurately predicted the HLA-A and HLA-B alleles for most subjects in the first cohort. In vitro tests confirmed that a few of the cytomegalovirus-associated TCR beta chains recognize cytomegalovirus antigens. It was suggested by the authors that the approach could potentially be generalized to other disease states and immunological phenotypes. Correlated functional status among segregating V segments might be attributable to linkage disequilibrium, but an unknown experimental factor could not be ruled out. A cluster of highly shared sequence variants was judged likely to be a technical artifact of the sequencing pipeline. This cohort had only TCR beta chains sequenced, and the lack of alpha or paired-chain data limited which features could be detected.

Worth noting for this clone: What this receptor recognizes is not known. The sample holds no much larger clone one base away, and base qualities are not on file.

Reading from cysteine to phenylalanine, the CDR3 counts 15 amino acids. Only the CDR3 portion is preserved as DNA: 45 bases, with reading frame beginning at the first base. Reading the germline V gene (reference sequence) gives CDR1 MNHEY and CDR2 SMNVEV. Compared with germline, V lacks 3 bases and J lacks 3 bases; bases without a gene match: 2. Sequencing was done on a sample of PBMCs. This clonotype originated in a young man in good health and CMV-seropositive. The receptor chain draws on TRBV27 and TRBJ2-3; 11 bases in the junction line up with TRBD2. For the CDR3, the sequence is CASSFLAGGTDTQYF. The nucleotide sequence reads as follows: TGTGCCAGCAGTTTCTTAGCGGGGGGGACAGATACGCAGTATTTT.